These 8 T cell receptor beta chains came from one sample sequenced in a study of cytomegalovirus exposure and HLA in healthy donors. PCR was performed using 60 Vbeta and 13 Jbeta primers. Assay used: immunoSEQ multiplex PCR; TCRdb lists only in-frame clones, some missing. The sample has 130,000 or so clones, about 70% seen once. The sample was PBMCs. These receptors were obtained from a woman aged 40 to 50 in good health and CMV-seropositive.

The gene calls are TRBV15 and TRBJ2-5; 8 bases agree with TRBD1. The length of the CDR3 is 16 residues. Germline CDR1 reads LNHNV; CDR2 reads YYDKDF (reference sequence). V trimming: 2 bases; J trimming: 9 bases; junction bases outside the gene matches: 14. In nucleotides, the CDR3 is TGTGCCACCAGCAGAACGAAGGGACAGGACACCGGGGCCCAGTACTTC. As protein: CATSRTKGQDTGAQYF.

The chain is built from TRBV6-6 and TRBJ1-1, with D unclear. CDR1 is MNHNY, CDR2 SVGAGI, per germline (reference sequence). Trimming pared 8 bases from V and 5 bases from J, leaving 15 bases between. CDR3 length: 13 residues. CDR3: CASDGVGGTEAFF. The CDR3 DNA sequence: TGTGCCAGCGACGGTGTGGGAGGGACTGAAGCTTTCTTT.

The CDR3 spells CASSFLAVDRGTQYF. For the CDR3, the DNA is TGTGCCAGCAGTTTCTTAGCCGTTGACAGGGGGACCCAGTACTTC. This rearrangement joins TRBV27 to TRBJ2-5, with 8 nucleotides matching TRBD1. This CDR3 region has 15 residues. Germline lookup yields CDR1 MNHEY and CDR2 SMNVEV (reference sequence). Unmatched junction bases numbered 10, after V lost 3 bases and J lost 7 bases.

The rearrangement links TRBV5-4 to TRBJ1-2; 9 bases are a match to TRBD1. V shed 3 bases, J shed 11 bases, and the junction held 8 bases outside the gene matches. Germline V CDR1 and CDR2: SGHNT, YYREEE (reference sequence). The CDR3 runs 13 residues. CDR3 nucleotide sequence: TGTGCCAGCAGCTCCGGGACAGGGTCCGTATACACCTTC. Residues: CASSSGTGSVYTF.

This chain links TRBV28 with TRBJ2-7; perhaps TRBD1 as D (6 bases). The CDR3 contains 14 residues. V was shortened by 3 bases and J by 6 bases, with 15 bases between the two germline ends. Per the germline V gene, CDR1 is MDHEN and CDR2 is SYDVKM. The CDR3 sequence is CASSFPGQGIEQYF. CDR3 DNA sequence: TGTGCCAGCAGTTTCCCAGGCCAGGGGATCGAGCAGTACTTC.

The rearrangement joins TRBV18 to TRBJ2-7; 10 nucleotides agree with TRBD2. Germline V lookup: CDR1 KGHSH, CDR2 LQKENI. The V gene end was trimmed by 0 bases and the J gene end by 5 bases; junction bases not matched to a gene: 7. This CDR3 has 16 residues. The CDR3 reads CASSPPQTSGANEQYF. CDR3 sequence (DNA): TGTGCCAGCTCACCACCCCAAACTAGCGGGGCCAACGAGCAGTACTTC. The whole variable domain, remainder taken from reference TRBV18 and TRBJ2-7, is NAGVMQNPRHLVRRRGQEARLRCSPMKGHSHVYWYRQLPEEGLKFMVYLQKENIIDESGMPKERFSAEFPKEGPSILRIQQVVRGDSAAYFCASSPPQTSGANEQYFGPGTRLTVT.

This clone was detected a few times. The chain has TRBV5-4 and TRBJ2-3; TRBD2 aligns across 12 bases. CDR1 and CDR2 (germline): SGHNT, YYREEE (reference sequence). The CDR3 length is 17 residues. The J segment lost 1 base and the V segment lost 0 bases, leaving 3 bases of the junction unmatched. The CDR3 DNA reads as TGTGCCAGCAGCTTGGGGTGGACTAGCGGGGGCACAGATACGCAGTATTTT. It is translated as CASSLGWTSGGTDTQYF.

The chain uses TRBV25-1 and TRBJ2-5; D unresolved. Germline V gene lookup returns CDR1 MGHDK and CDR2 SYGVNS. V was shortened by 5 bases and J by 0 bases, with 10 bases between the two germline ends. This CDR3 region has 14 residues. CDR3 DNA sequence: TGTGCCAGCAGTCCTATGGCGGACCAAGAGACCCAGTACTTC. Residues: CASSPMADQETQYF.